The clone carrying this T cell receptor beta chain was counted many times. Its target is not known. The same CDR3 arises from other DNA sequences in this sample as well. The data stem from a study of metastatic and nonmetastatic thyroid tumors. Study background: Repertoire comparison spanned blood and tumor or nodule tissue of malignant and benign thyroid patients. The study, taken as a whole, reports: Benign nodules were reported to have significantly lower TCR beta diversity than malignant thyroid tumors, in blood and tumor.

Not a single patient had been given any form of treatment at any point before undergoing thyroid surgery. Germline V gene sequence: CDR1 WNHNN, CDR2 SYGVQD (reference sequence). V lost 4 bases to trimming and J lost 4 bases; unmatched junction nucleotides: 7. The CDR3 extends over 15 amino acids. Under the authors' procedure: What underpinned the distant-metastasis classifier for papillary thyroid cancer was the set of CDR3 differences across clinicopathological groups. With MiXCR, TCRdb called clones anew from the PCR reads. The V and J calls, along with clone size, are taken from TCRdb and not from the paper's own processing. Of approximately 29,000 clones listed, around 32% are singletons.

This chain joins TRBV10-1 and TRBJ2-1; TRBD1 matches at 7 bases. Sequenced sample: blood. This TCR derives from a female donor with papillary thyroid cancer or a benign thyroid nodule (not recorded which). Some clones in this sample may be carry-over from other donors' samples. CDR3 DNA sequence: TGCGCCAGCAGTGGTCCCGGGACAGATTACAATGAGCAGTTCTTC. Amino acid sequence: CASSGPGTDYNEQFF.